Shown below are 31 T cell receptor beta chains from a single sample sequenced in a study of shared clonotypes between healthy human individuals. CD45RO negativity and positive selection for CCR7 defined naive CD8 cells, a population that excluded terminally differentiated effector memory CD45RA+ cells. The protocol was immunoSEQ multiplex PCR, while the TCRdb copy is restricted to in-frame clones and leaves out a portion. The table includes over 800,000 clones, about 92% detected once. Sample: naive CD8+ T cells sorted from blood. These receptors all stem from a man aged 30 to 45 in good health.

The genes are TRBV7-9 and TRBJ2-2; 7 bases agree with TRBD1. The length of the CDR3 is 15 residues. Trimming took 2 bases from V and 4 from J; bases not matched to a gene: 4. CDR1 is SEHNR and CDR2 is FQNEAQ in the germline V gene (reference sequence). CDR3 bases: TGTGCCAGCAGCTTAAGACAGGGCATCACCGGGGAGCTGTTTTTT. Translated, it gives CASSLRQGITGELFF.

A few counts support this clone. In the same sample, other DNA sequences code for this CDR3. The V and J genes are TRBV30 and TRBJ2-7; TRBD2 matches at 10 bases. J was trimmed by 0 bases and V by 4 bases; bases with no gene match: 0. Germline V CDR1 and CDR2: GTSNPN, SVGIG (reference sequence). This CDR3 has 13 residues. CDR3 amino acids: CAWTSGSSYEQYF. The CDR3 nucleotides read TGTGCCTGGACTAGCGGGAGCTCCTACGAGCAGTACTTC. Variable domain in full (rest from reference TRBV30 and TRBJ2-7): SQTIHQWPATLVQPVGSPLSLECTVEGTSNPNLYWYRQAAGRGLQLLFYSVGIGQISSEVPQNLSASRPQDRQFILSSKKLLLSDSGFYLCAWTSGSSYEQYFGPGTRLTVT.

V gene TRBV7-9 combines with J gene TRBJ2-5; maybe TRBD1 (7 bases). V lost 0 bases to trimming and J lost 5 bases, with 13 bases between them. Germline V gene data show CDR1 as SEHNR and CDR2 as FQNEAQ (reference sequence). The CDR3 has 15 residues. CDR3 protein: CASSLASGGPETQYF. The CDR3 bases are TGTGCCAGCAGCTTAGCTTCAGGGGGGCCGGAGACCCAGTACTTC.

This clone was picked up a small number of times. The V call is TRBV28, the J call TRBJ1-2, with D tentatively TRBD1 (5 bases). Trimming shortened V by 10 bases and J by 1 base, and 7 bases separated the two germline ends. Looked up from germline, CDR1 is MDHEN and CDR2 is SYDVKM. The length of the CDR3 is 11 residues. Here the CDR3 reads CAIGVNYGYTF. The DNA for the CDR3 is TGTGCCATAGGGGTTAACTATGGCTACACCTTC.

The chain uses TRBV5-4 and TRBJ2-3; 8 bases are a match to TRBD2. Germline V gene data show CDR1 as SGHNT and CDR2 as YYREEE (reference sequence). The CDR3 is made up of 15 amino acids. J gave up 5 bases and V 1 base, and 6 bases lay outside the gene matches. This CDR3 is CASSLFVSGIDTQYF. Written as DNA, the CDR3 is TGTGCCAGCAGCTTGTTCGTTAGCGGGATAGATACGCAGTATTTT.

The CDR3 DNA is TGCAGCGTTGTTATGGCAGACGGAAACACCATATATTTT. Protein: CSVVMADGNTIYF. This chain connects TRBV29-1 to TRBJ1-3; D uncertain. Per germline, CDR1 SQVTM and CDR2 ANQGSEA. This CDR3 region has 13 residues. V dropped 4 bases and J dropped 4 bases, with 11 bases sitting between them.

Of note for this clone: The identical CDR3 is also encoded by other nucleotide sequences in the sample. The rearrangement uses TRBV27 and TRBJ2-7; the D is unclear. This CDR3 contains 13 residues. Germline V lookup: CDR1 MNHEY, CDR2 SMNVEV (reference sequence). V shed 5 bases and J shed 1 base, with 9 bases lying between them. Here the CDR3 DNA reads TGTGCCAGCAGTCCTACTGGTTCCTACGAGCAGTACTTC. It specifies CASSPTGSYEQYF.

This clone was observed a few times. The chain uses TRBV12-2 and TRBJ2-7; the DNA was not compared with TRBD1, the D call given in the table. TRBV12-2 represents a pseudogene. The CDR3 sequence is 14 residues long. The CDR3 protein is CASRCPGHTYEQYF. The DNA of the CDR3 is TGTGCAAGTCGCTGTCCGGGACATACCTACGAGCAGTACTTC.

The chain employs TRBV29-1 and TRBJ2-7; 8 positions match TRBD2. This CDR3 contains 13 residues. The germline gives CDR1 SQVTM, CDR2 ANQGSEA. J gave up 4 bases and V 6 bases, and 8 bases lay outside the gene matches. CDR3 sequence reads: CSVRTSLLYEQYF. In DNA form, the CDR3 reads TGCAGCGTGAGGACTAGCCTTCTTTACGAGCAGTACTTC.

The genes are TRBV9 and TRBJ2-3; D is undetermined. The V and J ends lost 3 bases and 0 bases respectively, with 17 bases between them. The CDR3 runs to 17 residues. Germline lookup yields CDR1 SGDLS and CDR2 YYNGEE. Here the CDR3 reads CASSGGMGLASTDTQYF. CDR3 in DNA: TGTGCCAGCAGCGGTGGGATGGGGTTAGCTAGCACAGATACGCAGTATTTT.

V and J are TRBV27 and TRBJ2-3, with 9 nucleotides matching TRBD2. Per germline, CDR1 MNHEY and CDR2 SMNVEV (reference sequence). The CDR3 length is 16 residues. With 2 bases clipped from V and 1 base from J, the junction kept 4 bases outside the gene matches. CDR3 DNA: TGTGCCAGCAGTTTAGTAGCGGGAGTTGGCACAGATACGCAGTATTTT. Protein product: CASSLVAGVGTDTQYF.

The CDR3 DNA reads as TGTGCCAGCAGCTTAGTGGGGGACCAACCTAACTATGGCTACACCTTC. It codes for CASSLVGDQPNYGYTF. The genes are TRBV7-9 and TRBJ1-2; D might be TRBD1 (5 bases). CDR1 and CDR2 (germline): SEHNR, FQNEAQ (reference sequence). V gave up 1 base and J gave up 0 bases, with 12 bases separating them. This CDR3 has 16 amino acids.

The chain joins TRBV10-3 to TRBJ2-1; TRBD1 matches 7 bases. Germline CDR1 reads ENHRY; CDR2 reads SYGVKD. V lost 0 bases and J lost 1; bases outside the gene matches: 3. This CDR3 has 16 amino acids. CDR3 sequence: CAISESDRVSYNEQFF. The CDR3 bases are TGTGCCATCAGTGAGTCAGACAGGGTATCCTACAATGAGCAGTTCTTC.

V is TRBV4-3 and J is TRBJ2-4; the D is unclear. There are 15 residues in the CDR3. Germline V gives CDR1 LGHNA, CDR2 YSLEER. V was cut by 0 bases and J by 0 bases, with 6 bases left in between. The CDR3 sequence: CASSQDGEAKNIQYF. The CDR3 DNA is TGCGCCAGCAGCCAAGATGGTGAAGCCAAAAACATTCAGTACTTC.

With respect to this clone: This same CDR3 is encoded by further DNA sequences in the sample. The chain combines TRBV9 with TRBJ2-1; the D gene could be TRBD1 or TRBD2 (6 bases each). V gave up 6 bases and J gave up 7 bases, with 23 bases separating them. The V gene's germline CDR1 is SGDLS and CDR2 YYNGEE. The CDR3 is made up of 16 amino acids. CDR3 protein: CASTTGGGGVGNEQFF. Here the CDR3 DNA reads TGTGCCAGCACCACTGGTGGGGGCGGGGTGGGTAATGAGCAGTTCTTC.

V usage is TRBV29-1 and J usage is TRBJ2-1; TRBD2 agrees at 14 bases. From germline, CDR1 is SQVTM and CDR2 ANQGSEA. CDR3 length: 17 amino acids. The V segment lost 5 bases and the J segment 2 bases; nucleotides outside the gene matches: 8. The CDR3 DNA sequence: TGCAGCGTTTCCGGGACTAGCGGGAGCGTCCCCTACAATGAGCAGTTCTTC. This gives the protein CSVSGTSGSVPYNEQFF.

The gene calls are TRBV9 and TRBJ1-1; possibly TRBD1 for D (6 bases). CDR1 and CDR2 (germline): SGDLS, YYNGEE. Trimming removed 3 bases at V and 1 base at J, with 10 bases between. The CDR3 totals 14 residues. The CDR3 loop is CASSGEQGNTEAFF. CDR3 sequence (DNA): TGTGCCAGCAGCGGAGAACAGGGGAACACTGAAGCTTTCTTT.

The chain joins TRBV29-1 to TRBJ2-7; 8 bases match TRBD1. The J segment lost 2 bases and the V segment lost 7 bases, leaving 16 bases of the junction unmatched. This CDR3 has 16 amino acids. Germline assignment: CDR1 SQVTM and CDR2 ANQGSEA. CDR3 DNA sequence: TGCAGCGCCTCGGACAGGGAAGTAACCAATACCTACGAGCAGTACTTC. It yields the protein CSASDREVTNTYEQYF.

This chain connects TRBV7-9 to TRBJ2-1; D is perhaps TRBD1 (6 bases). This CDR3 contains 14 residues. Deletions cut 3 bases from V and 7 bases from J, with 13 bases between. Germline CDR1 SEHNR, CDR2 FQNEAQ (reference sequence). The CDR3 reads CASSFASGVNEQFF. CDR3 bases: TGTGCCAGCAGCTTCGCTTCAGGGGTGAATGAGCAGTTCTTC.

This clone was observed once. The chain links TRBV7-9 to TRBJ1-1; D gene uncertain. The germline V gene has CDR1 SEHNR and CDR2 FQNEAQ (reference sequence). This CDR3 is 11 amino acids long. V gave up 6 bases and J gave up 3 bases, with 5 bases separating them. CDR3 sequence (DNA): TGTGCCAGCAGGACCTACACTGAAGCTTTCTTT. Translating gives CASRTYTEAFF.

The chain combines TRBV15 with TRBJ2-4; 14 positions agree with TRBD2. The length of the CDR3 is 21 residues. The ends lost 1 base at V and 1 base at J; junction bases unmatched: 12. CDR1 and CDR2 (germline): LNHNV, YYDKDF (reference sequence). The CDR3 loop reads CATSRVPTGLAGEVAKNIQYF. In DNA form, the CDR3 reads TGTGCCACCAGCAGAGTACCTACGGGACTAGCGGGAGAAGTGGCCAAAAACATTCAGTACTTC.

J is TRBJ1-1 and V is TRBV19, with a tentative D call TRBD1 (5 bases). CDR1 is LNHDA, CDR2 SQIVND, per germline (reference sequence). The length of the CDR3 is 14 residues. The V and J ends lost 1 base and 4 bases respectively, with 10 bases between them. The CDR3 DNA sequence: TGTGCCAGTAGTATAGTCCCGGGGGGCACTGAAGCTTTCTTT. Its translation is CASSIVPGGTEAFF.

The V and J genes are TRBV29-1 and TRBJ2-7; TRBD2 matches at 7 bases. The V segment lost 3 bases and the J segment 4 bases; nucleotides outside the gene matches: 6. This CDR3 comprises 13 residues. Germline V gene sequence: CDR1 SQVTM, CDR2 ANQGSEA. The CDR3 reads CSVEDREDYEQYF. The CDR3, as DNA: TGCAGCGTTGAGGACCGGGAGGATTACGAGCAGTACTTC.

As to this clone: The same CDR3 arises from other DNA sequences in this sample as well. The V and J genes are TRBV28 and TRBJ2-1; D gene unclear. There are 11 residues in the CDR3. The germline V gene encodes CDR1 MDHEN and CDR2 SYDVKM. Trimming removed 3 bases from V and 8 bases from J, with 5 bases in between. This chain's CDR3 is CASSFFYEQFF. CDR3 nucleotide sequence: TGTGCCAGCAGTTTTTTTTATGAGCAGTTCTTC.

This chain links TRBV6-5 with TRBJ1-1; 9 nucleotides match TRBD1. This CDR3 has 15 residues. The germline V gene encodes CDR1 MNHEY and CDR2 SVGAGI. Germline trimming cut 2 bases from V and 1 base from J; bases unmatched to any gene: 2. The CDR3 spells CASSYQGQGNTEAFF. The CDR3 bases are TGTGCCAGCAGTTACCAGGGACAGGGGAACACTGAAGCTTTCTTT.

V gene TRBV4-1 combines with J gene TRBJ2-7; TRBD2 matches at 9 bases. This CDR3 has 16 amino acids. After removal of 5 bases from V and 1 base from J, the junction contained 9 bases not matched to a gene. Germline values: CDR1 MGHRA, CDR2 YSYEKL. The CDR3 loop is CASSSHSGRPSYEQYF. CDR3 sequence (DNA): TGCGCCAGCAGCTCACATAGCGGGAGACCTTCCTACGAGCAGTACTTC.

The chain has TRBV4-3 and TRBJ1-1; D is ambiguous. V lost 0 bases to trimming and J lost 4 bases, with 18 bases between them. The CDR3 has 17 residues. Germline assignment: CDR1 LGHNA and CDR2 YSLEER. The CDR3 loop reads CASSQEFRVKGGTEAFF. CDR3 bases: TGCGCCAGCAGCCAAGAGTTTAGGGTTAAGGGAGGCACTGAAGCTTTCTTT.

V is TRBV6-1 and J is TRBJ2-5; D remains ambiguous. CDR1 MNHNS and CDR2 SASEGT come from the germline V gene. V dropped 0 bases and J dropped 7 bases, with 12 bases sitting between them. This CDR3 is 14 amino acids long. The CDR3 DNA reads as TGTGCCAGCAGTGAAGCTGCGGTTTTAGGGACCCAGTACTTC. Translation: CASSEAAVLGTQYF.

The chain combines TRBV27 with TRBJ2-1; D gene ambiguous. The CDR3 spans 11 residues. Between the trimmed V and J ends, which lost 7 bases and 8 bases, there was a span of 9 bases. The germline V gene encodes CDR1 MNHEY and CDR2 SMNVEV (reference sequence). CDR3: CASTGWDEQFF. The CDR3 nucleotides are TGTGCCAGCACTGGCTGGGATGAGCAGTTCTTC.

The chain combines TRBV6-5 with TRBJ2-2, with 7 bases that match TRBD1. Germline CDR1 and CDR2: MNHEY and SVGAGI. V shed 8 bases and J 1 base; nucleotides not matched to a gene: 4. This CDR3 has 14 residues. CDR3 protein: CASQQGMNTGELFF. The DNA of the CDR3 is TGTGCCAGCCAACAGGGGATGAACACCGGGGAGCTGTTTTTT.

This rearrangement joins TRBV6-5 to TRBJ2-7; D is unclear. The CDR3 runs to 13 residues. Germline V gene sequence: CDR1 MNHEY, CDR2 SVGAGI. Trimming stripped 0 bases from V and 5 bases from J, with 8 bases between. CDR3 sequence: CASSYSGIDEQYF. The DNA of the CDR3 is TGTGCCAGCAGTTACTCGGGAATCGACGAGCAGTACTTC.